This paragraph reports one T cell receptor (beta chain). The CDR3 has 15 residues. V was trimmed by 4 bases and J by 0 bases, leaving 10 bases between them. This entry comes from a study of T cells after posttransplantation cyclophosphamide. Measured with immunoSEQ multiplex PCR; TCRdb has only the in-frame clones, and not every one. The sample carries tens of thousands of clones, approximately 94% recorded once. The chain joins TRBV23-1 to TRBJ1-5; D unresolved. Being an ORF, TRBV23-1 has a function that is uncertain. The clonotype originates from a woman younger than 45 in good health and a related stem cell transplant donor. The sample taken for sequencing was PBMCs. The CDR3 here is CASSRSDYSNQPQHF. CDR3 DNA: TGCGCCAGCAGTCGGTCAGATTATAGCAATCAGCCCCAGCATTTT.